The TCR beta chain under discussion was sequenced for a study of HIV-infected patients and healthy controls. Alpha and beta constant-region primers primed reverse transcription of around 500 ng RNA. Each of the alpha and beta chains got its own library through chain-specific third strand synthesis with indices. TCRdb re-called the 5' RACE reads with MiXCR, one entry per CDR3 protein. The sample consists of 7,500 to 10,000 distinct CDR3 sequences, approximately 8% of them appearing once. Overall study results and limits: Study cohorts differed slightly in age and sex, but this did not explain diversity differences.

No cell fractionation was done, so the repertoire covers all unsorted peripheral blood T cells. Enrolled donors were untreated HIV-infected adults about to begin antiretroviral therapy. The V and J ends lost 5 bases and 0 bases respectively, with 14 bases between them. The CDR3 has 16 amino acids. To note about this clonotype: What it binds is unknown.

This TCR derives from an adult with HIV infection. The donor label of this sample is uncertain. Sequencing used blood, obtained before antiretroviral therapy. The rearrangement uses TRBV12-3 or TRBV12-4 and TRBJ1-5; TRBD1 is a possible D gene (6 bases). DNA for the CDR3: TGTGCCAGCAGTGGACAAACAGGGTTTAGCAATCAGCCCCAGCATTTT. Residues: CASSGQTGFSNQPQHF.